This T cell receptor beta chain is from a study of blood T cell repertoires in COVID-19. Study overall: Sites in the United States, Italy and Spain provided acute and convalescent COVID-19 samples. The cDNA or gDNA used as material had been derived from T cells, B-cell-depleted T cells, or PBMCs.

V shed 6 bases, J shed 2 bases, and the junction held 6 bases outside the gene matches. The germline CDR1 and CDR2 sequences are LNHDA and SQIVND (reference sequence). The CDR3 loop spans 15 amino acids. In the source study's methods: Amplified reference gene primers provided the basis for estimating nucleated cell counts. Here immunoSEQ multiplex PCR was the method, and the copy in TCRdb shows in-frame clones only, minus some. V, J and clone size reflect that table, while D and trimming were determined from the DNA. This table has hundreds of thousands of clones, 85% to 90% appearing once. The sequence came from a man aged 50-60 years with acute or convalescent COVID-19. The chain recombines TRBV19 with TRBJ1-5; 8 bases line up with TRBD1. The material sequenced was peripheral blood. The CDR3 nucleotides read TGTGCCAGTAGGAAAGGACAGGGTCGCAATCAGCCCCAGCATTTT. Translating it yields CASRKGQGRNQPQHF.